This TCR beta chain derives from a study of blood T cell repertoires in COVID-19. Study-wide background: There were acute and convalescent COVID-19 samples, and they came from the United States, Italy and Spain. In each case, the material was cDNA or gDNA derived from T cells, B-cell-depleted T cells, or PBMCs.

In the authors' methods: From reference gene primer amplification, estimates of nucleated cell counts were derived. Here immunoSEQ multiplex PCR was the method, and the copy in TCRdb shows in-frame clones only, minus some. That table supplies the V and J calls and clone size; D and trimming were determined from the DNA. The data contain about 76,000 clones, about 86% of them singletons. Germline loops: CDR1 SGHKS, CDR2 YYEKEE (reference sequence). Trimming took 6 bases from V and 5 from J, leaving 9 bases between them. The CDR3 is 13 amino acids. The material sequenced was peripheral blood. The receptor's source is a human donor in a cohort sampled during active COVID-19. The chain employs TRBV5-5 and TRBJ1-6; D is uncertain. The CDR3 region is CASTRFDNSPLHF. The DNA of the CDR3 is TGTGCCAGCACCAGGTTTGATAATTCACCCCTCCACTTT. Drawing the rest from reference TRBV5-5 and TRBJ1-6, the complete variable domain is DAGVTQSPTHLIKTRGQQVTLRCSPISGHKSVSWYQQVLGQGPQFIFQYYEKEERGRGNFPDRFSARQFPNYSSELNVNALLLGDSALYLCASTRFDNSPLHFGNGTRLTVT.